These 20 T cell receptor beta chains originate from one sample sequenced in a study of CD4+ T cells in melanoma. Using immunoSEQ multiplex PCR, the repertoire was profiled, and TCRdb retains in-frame clones only, with some absent. This table has roughly 150,000 clones, 85% to 95% appearing once. The receptors come from a human donor with melanoma.

In nucleotides, the CDR3 is TGCGCCAGCAGCGCCGGACAGGGCCCAAGCTCCTACGAGCAGTACTTC. This encodes CASSAGQGPSSYEQYF. The chain recombines TRBV5-1 with TRBJ2-7; 8 nucleotides line up with TRBD1. The CDR3 length is 16 residues. With V trimmed by 4 bases and J by 0 bases, 9 bases remained unmatched. Germline V gene lookup returns CDR1 SGHRS and CDR2 YFSETQ.

The chain carries TRBV18 and TRBJ1-6; D unclear. CDR1 is KGHSH and CDR2 is LQKENI in the germline V gene. V gave up 3 bases and J gave up 3 bases, with 6 bases separating them. This CDR3 contains 14 residues. As DNA, the CDR3 is TGTGCCAGCTCACCGGGCCACTATAATTCACCCCTCCACTTT. It yields the protein CASSPGHYNSPLHF.

The V call is TRBV2, the J call TRBJ2-5; weak D call: TRBD2 (5 bases). This CDR3 has 13 amino acids. The germline CDR1 and CDR2 sequences are SNHLY and FYNNEI. V dropped 5 bases and J dropped 0 bases, with 7 bases sitting between them. The DNA for the CDR3 is TGTGCCAGCAGTCCCGGGGACCAAGAGACCCAGTACTTC. Protein: CASSPGDQETQYF.

This clone came up once. The V and J genes are TRBV5-6 and TRBJ2-7, with 9 bases matching TRBD1. Germline V gene data show CDR1 as SGHDT and CDR2 as YYEEEE. The CDR3 is 13 amino acids. After removal of 7 bases from V and 5 bases from J, the junction contained 7 bases not matched to a gene. The DNA for the CDR3 is TGTGCCAGCGAGGACAGGGGTTACGACGAGCAGTACTTC. Translation: CASEDRGYDEQYF.

This clone has a single count. CDR3 coding DNA: TGTGCCAGCAGCTTAGGGAGCGGGTATGGCTACACCTTC. Protein product: CASSLGSGYGYTF. V is TRBV7-2 and J is TRBJ1-2; D is unresolved. Germline values: CDR1 SGHTA, CDR2 FQGNSA. With 1 base removed from V and 5 bases from J, the gap between germline ends came to 8 bases. CDR3 length: 13 residues.

The chain carries TRBV4-1 and TRBJ1-4; no reliable D call. In germline, CDR1 is MGHRA, CDR2 YSYEKL. This CDR3 comprises 14 residues. V dropped 4 bases and J dropped 7 bases, with 13 bases sitting between them. The CDR3 nucleotides are TGCGCCAGCAGCCCGATGATGCTTATTGAAAAACTGTTTTTT. This encodes CASSPMMLIEKLFF.

V is TRBV18 and J is TRBJ1-1; D perhaps matches TRBD1 (5 bases). The CDR3 has 14 residues. In germline, CDR1 is KGHSH, CDR2 LQKENI. The V end was cut by 2 bases, the J end by 5 bases, with 12 bases between. The CDR3 here is CASSPSRVWTEAFF. Written as DNA, the CDR3 is TGTGCCAGCTCACCAAGCAGGGTGTGGACTGAAGCTTTCTTT. The full variable domain, rest sourced from reference TRBV18 and TRBJ1-1, is NAGVMQNPRHLVRRRGQEARLRCSPMKGHSHVYWYRQLPEEGLKFMVYLQKENIIDESGMPKERFSAEFPKEGPSILRIQQVVRGDSAAYFCASSPSRVWTEAFFGQGTRLTVV.

The rearrangement links TRBV6-1 to TRBJ1-1; TRBD1 matches at 9 bases. The CDR3 has 12 residues. From germline, CDR1 is MNHNS and CDR2 SASEGT. V lost 5 bases and J lost 10; bases outside the gene matches: 5. The CDR3 sequence is CASSRDRERAFF. The DNA of the CDR3 is TGTGCCAGCAGTCGGGACAGGGAAAGAGCTTTCTTT.

V and J are TRBV30 and TRBJ2-3, with a possible D match to TRBD1 (6 bases). The CDR3 has 12 amino acids. The V gene's germline CDR1 is GTSNPN and CDR2 SVGIG (reference sequence). Between the trimmed V and J ends, which lost 5 bases and 4 bases, there was a span of 10 bases. The CDR3 spells CAWGGYSDTQYF. CDR3 nucleotide sequence: TGTGCCTGGGGGGGCTACTCAGATACGCAGTATTTT.

V gene TRBV2 combines with J gene TRBJ1-5; no reliable D call. Between the trimmed V and J ends, which lost 6 bases and 5 bases, there was a span of 11 bases. The CDR3 has 13 residues. The germline V gene encodes CDR1 SNHLY and CDR2 FYNNEI. Here the CDR3 reads CASRSFLDQPQHF. In nucleotides, the CDR3 is TGTGCCAGCAGATCCTTCCTCGATCAGCCCCAGCATTTT.

This chain connects TRBV14 to TRBJ2-5; 8 bases match TRBD1. Germline V gene sequence: CDR1 SGHDN, CDR2 FVKESK. This CDR3 has 18 residues. Trimming cost V 4 bases and J 2 bases; bases outside gene matches: 15. The DNA of the CDR3 is TGTGCCAGCAGCCCGTGGACAGGGACTTCGGTAGGACAAGAGACCCAGTACTTC. Translating gives CASSPWTGTSVGQETQYF.

The chain uses TRBV7-9 and TRBJ1-1; TRBD1 is a possible D gene (6 bases). The CDR3 length is 15 residues. Germline CDR1 reads SEHNR; CDR2 reads FQNEAQ (reference sequence). V dropped 1 base and J dropped 1 base, with 10 bases sitting between them. The chain's CDR3 is CASSLVRDKNTEAFF. In DNA, the CDR3 is TGTGCCAGCAGCTTAGTCCGGGACAAGAACACTGAAGCTTTCTTT.

The V and J genes are TRBV5-1 and TRBJ1-1; D ambiguous. The CDR3 has 14 amino acids. CDR1 and CDR2 from the germline V gene are SGHRS and YFSETQ. V was trimmed by 0 bases and J by 4 bases, leaving 10 bases between them. The CDR3 reads CASSLERVPTEAFF. CDR3 in DNA: TGCGCCAGCAGCTTGGAAAGGGTACCCACTGAAGCTTTCTTT. Filled out from reference TRBV5-1 and TRBJ1-1, the complete variable domain reads KAGVTQTPRYLIKTRGQQVTLSCSPISGHRSVSWYQQTPGQGLQFLFEYFSETQRNKGNFPGRFSGRQFSNSRSEMNVSTLELGDSALYLCASSLERVPTEAFFGQGTRLTVV.

The chain has TRBV5-1 and TRBJ2-7; 8 bases match TRBD2. J gave up 6 bases and V 0 bases, and 8 bases lay outside the gene matches. This CDR3 is built from 15 residues. Germline CDR1 reads SGHRS; CDR2 reads YFSETQ. The CDR3 here is CASSLGTGGPREQYF. CDR3 DNA sequence: TGCGCCAGCAGCTTGGGTACGGGGGGGCCGCGCGAGCAGTACTTC.

V and J are TRBV30 and TRBJ1-5; D is undetermined. Per germline, CDR1 GTSNPN and CDR2 SVGIG (reference sequence). The V and J ends lost 2 bases and 4 bases respectively, with 9 bases between them. The length of the CDR3 is 13 residues. The CDR3 sequence is CAWSTTKNQPQHF. In nucleotides, the CDR3 is TGTGCCTGGAGTACAACGAAAAATCAGCCCCAGCATTTT.

The chain combines TRBV6-1 with TRBJ2-7, with D tentatively TRBD1 (7 bases). Deletions cut 4 bases from V and 4 bases from J, with 17 bases between. This CDR3 region has 15 residues. CDR1 MNHNS and CDR2 SASEGT come from the germline V gene. CDR3: CASSAQGGEVYEQYF. The DNA for the CDR3 is TGTGCCAGCAGTGCTCAGGGGGGAGAGGTTTACGAGCAGTACTTC.

On this clone: Other DNA sequences in this sample translate to the same CDR3. The chain recombines TRBV7-9 with TRBJ1-1; D gene ambiguous. V was pared by 1 base and J by 3 bases, with 6 bases between. Germline V CDR1 and CDR2: SEHNR, FQNEAQ (reference sequence). The CDR3 is made up of 13 amino acids. The CDR3 DNA is TGTGCCAGCAGCTTAGATTCTTACACTGAAGCTTTCTTT. Translation gives CASSLDSYTEAFF.

The CDR3 DNA reads as TGTGCCATCAGCACAGGGTTAGGGCAAGAGACCCAGTACTTC. Its translation is CAISTGLGQETQYF. This chain uses TRBV10-3 with TRBJ2-5; D may be TRBD1 (6 bases). This CDR3 is built from 14 residues. Trimming removed 6 bases from V and 2 bases from J, with 13 bases in between. Germline CDR1 is ENHRY and CDR2 is SYGVKD.

The chain couples TRBV6-6 to TRBJ1-5, with D perhaps matching TRBD1 (5 bases). The CDR3 consists of 14 residues. Germline CDR1 MNHNY, CDR2 SVGAGI (reference sequence). Trimming removed 5 bases from V and 4 bases from J, with 12 bases in between. The CDR3 region has the DNA TGTGCCAGCAGTGGGGGTCTGGGTAATCAGCCCCAGCATTTT. Its protein product is CASSGGLGNQPQHF.

The chain combines TRBV5-4 with TRBJ1-1; D possibly corresponds to TRBD1 (6 bases). The CDR3 spans 14 residues. Germline assignment: CDR1 SGHNT and CDR2 YYREEE (reference sequence). The V gene lost 3 bases and the J gene lost 6 bases, with 15 bases spanning the gap. The CDR3 DNA reads as TGTGCCAGCAGCTCCCTCAGGGGTGGGGCTGAAGCTTTCTTT. Amino acids: CASSSLRGGAEAFF.